Listed below are T cell receptor beta chains from one sample, sequenced in a study of blood T cell repertoires in COVID-19. Sequencing used immunoSEQ multiplex PCR; TCRdb keeps in-frame clones, though not all of them. The sample lists some 150,000 clones, 81% occurring once. Sample: peripheral blood. These receptors came from a woman between 55 and 75 years old with active or convalescent COVID-19. Both conserved end residues are part of each CDR3. The order of the fields is clone size, J gene, D gene, V gene, CDR3 DNA, CDR3 protein. A D gene is named only where the DNA matches it firmly. Size tells how often a clone was seen (once, few, many) or the class of an expanded clone, and some rows leave it out.

clone_size: NA
j_call: TRBJ1-1
d_call: TRBD1
v_call: TRBV5-1
cdr3_nt: TGCGCCAGCAGCCGACAGGGGGCCACTGAAGCTTTCTTT
cdr3_aa: CASSRQGATEAFF

clone_size: NA
j_call: TRBJ2-2
d_call: NA
v_call: TRBV7-2
cdr3_nt: TGTGCCAGCAGCTTAACAGGGAACACCGGGGAGCTGTTTTTT
cdr3_aa: CASSLTGNTGELFF

clone_size: once
j_call: TRBJ2-7
d_call: TRBD2
v_call: TRBV7-9
cdr3_nt: TGTGCCAGCAGCTTTTTGGGGGGGAAGAGCTCCTACGAGCAGTACTTC
cdr3_aa: CASSFLGGKSSYEQYF

clone_size: NA
j_call: TRBJ2-5
d_call: NA
v_call: TRBV10-1
cdr3_nt: TGCGCCAGCAGTGAGTCTAGGGGCCTCGAAGAGACCCAGTACTTC
cdr3_aa: CASSESRGLEETQYF

clone_size: NA
j_call: TRBJ1-6
d_call: TRBD1
v_call: TRBV18
cdr3_nt: TGTGCCAGCTCATTCGGACAGGGGGAGGCTTCACCCCTCCACTTT
cdr3_aa: CASSFGQGEASPLHF

clone_size: NA
j_call: TRBJ2-2
d_call: TRBD2
v_call: TRBV4-2
cdr3_nt: TGTGCCAGCAGCCAAGACCATCTAGCGGGAGAGGGGGAGCTGTTTTTT
cdr3_aa: CASSQDHLAGEGELFF

clone_size: NA
j_call: TRBJ2-5
d_call: TRBD2
v_call: TRBV5-5
cdr3_nt: TGTGCCAGCAGCCGGACTAGCGGGACTCAAGAGACCCAGTACTTC
cdr3_aa: CASSRTSGTQETQYF

clone_size: NA
j_call: TRBJ2-1
d_call: TRBD1
v_call: TRBV27
cdr3_nt: TGTGCCAGCAGGAATACAGGGGGGTCCTACAATGAGCAGTTCTTC
cdr3_aa: CASRNTGGSYNEQFF

clone_size: NA
j_call: TRBJ2-7
d_call: TRBD1
v_call: TRBV6-2/TRBV6-3
cdr3_nt: TGTGCCAGCAGTTACCCCCCGGACAGGGGGTACGAGCAGTACTTC
cdr3_aa: CASSYPPDRGYEQYF

clone_size: once
j_call: TRBJ2-4
d_call: NA
v_call: TRBV27
cdr3_nt: TGTGCCAGCAGGAGCATAATGGGGGGGGCCCTTATCTACATTCAGTACTTC
cdr3_aa: CASRSIMGGALIYIQYF

clone_size: NA
j_call: TRBJ1-5
d_call: NA
v_call: TRBV7-2
cdr3_nt: TGTGCCAGCAGCTTATTTGCAGGGGCGGATCAGCCCCAGCATTTT
cdr3_aa: CASSLFAGADQPQHF

clone_size: NA
j_call: TRBJ1-1
d_call: NA
v_call: TRBV29-1
cdr3_nt: TGCAGCGTCGAAGTGGGCCGCGCCGGCGGGGCTTTCTTT
cdr3_aa: CSVEVGRAGGAFF

clone_size: NA
j_call: TRBJ2-7
d_call: TRBD1
v_call: TRBV28
cdr3_nt: TGTGCCAGCAGCACTTCGACAGGGGTGAGTTGGGAGCAGTACTTC
cdr3_aa: CASSTSTGVSWEQYF

clone_size: few
j_call: TRBJ1-6
d_call: NA
v_call: TRBV6-5
cdr3_nt: TGTGCCAGCAGTTACGGAAGCGGGACGAATAATTCACCCCTCCACTTT
cdr3_aa: CASSYGSGTNNSPLHF